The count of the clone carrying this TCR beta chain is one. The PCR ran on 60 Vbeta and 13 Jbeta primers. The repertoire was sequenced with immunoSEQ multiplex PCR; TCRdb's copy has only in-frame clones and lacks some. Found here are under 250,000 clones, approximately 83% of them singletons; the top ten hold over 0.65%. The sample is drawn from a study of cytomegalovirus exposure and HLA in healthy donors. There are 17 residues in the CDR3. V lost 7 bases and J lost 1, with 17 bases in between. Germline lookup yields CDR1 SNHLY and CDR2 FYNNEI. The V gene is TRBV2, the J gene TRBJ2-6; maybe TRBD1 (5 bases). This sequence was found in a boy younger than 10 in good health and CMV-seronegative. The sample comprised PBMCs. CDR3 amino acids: CASTPLTALSGANVLTF. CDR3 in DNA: TGTGCCAGCACCCCCCTGACAGCCCTTTCTGGGGCCAACGTCCTGACTTTC.